One sample yielded the 30 T cell receptor beta chains listed below, sequenced in a study of shared clonotypes between healthy human individuals. TCRdb keeps only in-frame clones here, not all; method: immunoSEQ multiplex PCR. The profile shows 150,000 to 200,000 clones, over 80% of them singletons. The sequenced sample consisted of naive CD4+ T cells sorted from blood. Stated subset: CD45RA+ positively selected. Source of these receptors: a woman aged 25 to 45 in good health.

The chain links TRBV4-1 to TRBJ1-2, with unresolved D. Germline V gives CDR1 MGHRA, CDR2 YSYEKL. This CDR3 comprises 12 residues. V was pared by 0 bases and J by 8 bases, with 7 bases between. The CDR3 reads CASSQEGRGYTF. The CDR3 nucleotides read TGCGCCAGCAGCCAAGAGGGTAGGGGCTACACCTTC.

This chain links TRBV19 with TRBJ2-7; 12 nucleotides line up with TRBD2. This CDR3 is 15 amino acids long. Germline CDR1 is LNHDA and CDR2 is SQIVND (reference sequence). V was clipped by 10 bases and J by 0 bases; unmatched bases: 7. The CDR3: CATRGTSGHSYEQYF. As DNA, the CDR3 is TGTGCCACCCGGGGGACTAGCGGGCACTCCTACGAGCAGTACTTC.

The chain joins TRBV5-4 to TRBJ2-5, with 13 bases that match TRBD2. The end of the DNA is better explained by TRBJ2-7, so the J call may be wrong. This CDR3 comprises 15 residues. CDR1 and CDR2 (germline): SGHNT, YYREEE (reference sequence). The chain's CDR3 is CASSPWTSGSYEQYF. The DNA for the CDR3 is TGTGCCAGCAGCCCCTGGACTAGCGGGAGCTACGAGCAGTACTTC.

The CDR3 DNA follows: TGTGCCAGCAGCTTAGATCCGGGAAGACAGGGGGCCTTTCCATCTGGGGCCAACGTCCTGACTTTC. The encoded protein is CASSLDPGRQGAFPSGANVLTF. The chain recombines TRBV7-6 with TRBJ2-6; 10 bases map to TRBD1. The trim removed 1 base at V and 1 base at J, leaving 16 bases unmatched. The germline gives CDR1 SGHVS, CDR2 FNYEAQ. CDR3 length equals 22 residues.

The gene calls are TRBV7-9 and TRBJ1-2; D remains ambiguous. V was shortened by 5 bases and J by 3 bases, with 10 bases between the two germline ends. The CDR3 length is 13 residues. Germline V CDR1 and CDR2: SEHNR, FQNEAQ (reference sequence). The CDR3, as DNA: TGTGCCAGCAGCCCTAAAGGTCACTATGGCTACACCTTC. Residues: CASSPKGHYGYTF.

V usage is TRBV29-1 and J usage is TRBJ2-7; TRBD1 aligns across 8 bases. This CDR3 has 12 residues. The ends lost 7 bases at V and 2 bases at J; junction bases unmatched: 4. Per germline, CDR1 SQVTM and CDR2 ANQGSEA. CDR3 nucleotide sequence: TGCAGCGCTGAGGGACAGGCCTACGAGCAGTACTTC. Its translation: CSAEGQAYEQYF.

The V and J genes are TRBV7-9 and TRBJ1-1; 10 positions match TRBD1. CDR3 size: 16 residues. The V segment lost 5 bases and the J segment 5 bases; nucleotides outside the gene matches: 11. Germline CDR1 SEHNR, CDR2 FQNEAQ (reference sequence). This CDR3 is CASSRRDRGVGTEAFF. As DNA, the CDR3 is TGTGCCAGCAGCCGACGGGACAGGGGAGTGGGAACTGAAGCTTTCTTT.

The chain links TRBV29-1 to TRBJ1-1; no clear D gene. The V and J ends lost 4 bases and 6 bases respectively, with 15 bases between them. The CDR3 covers 13 residues. Germline V gene sequence: CDR1 SQVTM, CDR2 ANQGSEA. DNA for the CDR3: TGCAGCGTTGCGAGACCCACGGTGGCTGAAGCTTTCTTT. Protein product: CSVARPTVAEAFF.

CDR3 nucleotides: TGCGCCAGCAGCCTGGGGGGACAGGGAGCTTTGGTATACTACGAGCAGTACTTC. Translation: CASSLGGQGALVYYEQYF. This chain connects TRBV5-1 to TRBJ2-5; 9 positions match TRBD1. The last part of the DNA fits TRBJ2-7 better; the J call may be wrong. The CDR3 runs to 18 residues. Per the germline V gene, CDR1 is SGHRS and CDR2 is YFSETQ.

The V call is TRBV28, the J call TRBJ1-5; D perhaps matches TRBD1 (6 bases). Between the trimmed V and J ends, which lost 10 bases and 2 bases, there was a span of 18 bases. The CDR3 has 15 residues. CDR1 is MDHEN, CDR2 SYDVKM, per germline. CDR3 residues: CATCGGGQGNQPQHF. CDR3 nucleotides: TGTGCCACCTGTGGGGGCGGGCAGGGCAATCAGCCCCAGCATTTT.

Concerning this clone: Within the sample, other DNA sequences also encode this same CDR3. The rearrangement uses TRBV6-5 and TRBJ1-1; weak D call: TRBD1 (5 bases). The V and J ends lost 4 bases and 1 base respectively, with 7 bases between them. The CDR3 has 13 residues. CDR1 and CDR2 from the germline V gene are MNHEY and SVGAGI. In DNA form, the CDR3 reads TGTGCCAGCAGTTCCGGGGGGAACACTGAAGCTTTCTTT. It yields the protein CASSSGGNTEAFF.

The V and J genes are TRBV18 and TRBJ2-1; the match to TRBD1 covers 7 bases. Germline CDR1 and CDR2: KGHSH and LQKENI. The trim removed 6 bases at V and 3 bases at J, leaving 8 bases unmatched. This CDR3 contains 15 residues. The CDR3 region has the DNA TGTGCCAGCTCCCCTAGAGACAGGGACTACAATGAGCAGTTCTTC. It yields the protein CASSPRDRDYNEQFF.

The genes are TRBV7-2 and TRBJ2-5; D possibly corresponds to TRBD1 (5 bases). The CDR3 contains 14 residues. Germline CDR1 and CDR2: SGHTA and FQGNSA. V was shortened by 1 base and J by 5 bases, with 11 bases between the two germline ends. The chain's CDR3 is CASSLVRVGETQYF. In DNA, the CDR3 is TGTGCCAGCAGCTTAGTCAGGGTAGGGGAGACCCAGTACTTC.

The V gene is TRBV28, the J gene TRBJ2-7; D gene ambiguous. The V end lost 6 bases, the J end lost 2 bases, and 14 bases lay between the germline ends. The CDR3 extends over 14 amino acids. Germline lookup yields CDR1 MDHEN and CDR2 SYDVKM. The CDR3 reads CASRISVPPYEQYF. The CDR3, as DNA: TGTGCCAGCAGGATCAGCGTCCCTCCCTACGAGCAGTACTTC.

This chain connects TRBV5-1 to TRBJ2-3, with 11 bases that match TRBD2. Germline V gives CDR1 SGHRS, CDR2 YFSETQ. This CDR3 is 16 amino acids long. V was clipped by 1 base and J by 5 bases; unmatched bases: 6. The CDR3 sequence is CASSLTSGSLVDTQYF. As DNA, the CDR3 is TGCGCCAGCAGCTTGACTAGCGGGAGTTTGGTAGATACGCAGTATTTT.

The V and J genes are TRBV6-6 and TRBJ2-1; D not certain. Looked up from germline, CDR1 is MNHNY and CDR2 is SVGAGI (reference sequence). Trimming took off 2 bases at V and 7 bases at J, with 9 bases between the two ends. CDR3 size: 13 residues. The CDR3 here is CASSYPETNEQFF. DNA of the CDR3: TGTGCCAGCAGTTACCCGGAGACGAATGAGCAGTTCTTC.

This clone was seen once. The rearrangement links TRBV28 to TRBJ1-5, with TRBD1 matching over 9 bases. V dropped 4 bases and J dropped 11; count of bases not matched to a gene: 12. Per the germline V gene, CDR1 is MDHEN and CDR2 is SYDVKM. The CDR3 extends over 15 amino acids. The CDR3 loop is CASSSSGTGLRSQHF. The CDR3 bases are TGTGCCAGCAGTTCATCCGGGACAGGGCTTAGGTCCCAGCATTTT.

This chain uses TRBV5-1 with TRBJ2-3; weak D call: TRBD2 (6 bases). The V gene lost 5 bases and the J gene lost 6 bases, with 16 bases spanning the gap. CDR1 is SGHRS and CDR2 is YFSETQ in the germline V gene. The CDR3 is made up of 14 amino acids. The CDR3: CASRNRDWEDTQYF. CDR3 coding DNA: TGCGCCAGCAGAAACCGGGACTGGGAGGATACGCAGTATTTT.

The gene calls are TRBV28 and TRBJ1-3; TRBD1 might be the D (6 bases). The CDR3 spans 15 residues. Germline V lookup: CDR1 MDHEN, CDR2 SYDVKM. Trimming took off 6 bases at V and 4 bases at J, with 16 bases between the two ends. CDR3 region: CASSPNRGSGNTIYF. The CDR3 DNA is TGTGCCAGCAGCCCTAATAGGGGGTCAGGAAACACCATATATTTT.

This clone has only one observation. The rearrangement joins TRBV7-9 to TRBJ2-3, with 15 bases identical to TRBD2. This CDR3 contains 18 residues. The germline gives CDR1 SEHNR, CDR2 FQNEAQ (reference sequence). The ends lost 5 bases at V and 0 bases at J; junction bases unmatched: 6. The CDR3 reads CASSAGLAGGLSTDTQYF. CDR3 DNA sequence: TGTGCCAGCAGCGCCGGACTAGCGGGAGGGCTTAGCACAGATACGCAGTATTTT.

V gene TRBV5-1 combines with J gene TRBJ1-1; D remains unclear. CDR3 length equals 15 residues. V dropped 0 bases and J dropped 0 bases, with 9 bases sitting between them. From germline, CDR1 is SGHRS and CDR2 YFSETQ. This CDR3 reads CASSLVAQMNTEAFF. The CDR3 DNA sequence: TGCGCCAGCAGCTTGGTTGCCCAGATGAACACTGAAGCTTTCTTT. Full variable domain (rest looked up from reference TRBV5-1 and TRBJ1-1): KAGVTQTPRYLIKTRGQQVTLSCSPISGHRSVSWYQQTPGQGLQFLFEYFSETQRNKGNFPGRFSGRQFSNSRSEMNVSTLELGDSALYLCASSLVAQMNTEAFFGQGTRLTVV.

The genes are TRBV19 and TRBJ1-4; D is possibly TRBD1 (6 bases). Germline V gene lookup returns CDR1 LNHDA and CDR2 SQIVND (reference sequence). The V gene lost 6 bases and the J gene lost 10 bases, with 15 bases spanning the gap. The CDR3 runs 13 residues. The DNA for the CDR3 is TGTGCCAGTAGCCGAGGGGGGCACCCAAAACTGTTTTTT. Translated: CASSRGGHPKLFF.

The V call is TRBV27, the J call TRBJ2-7; D is ambiguous. Trimming stripped 3 bases from V and 2 bases from J, with 11 bases between. The germline gives CDR1 MNHEY, CDR2 SMNVEV (reference sequence). This CDR3 has 14 residues. The CDR3, as DNA: TGTGCCAGCAGTTTGACACGCCTTACCTACGAGCAGTACTTC. Amino acid sequence: CASSLTRLTYEQYF.

V is TRBV5-1 and J is TRBJ2-7; unclear D gene. The CDR3 length is 12 residues. Germline values: CDR1 SGHRS, CDR2 YFSETQ. Trimming pared 4 bases from V and 0 bases from J, leaving 5 bases between. CDR3 in amino acids: CASSQSSYEQYF. CDR3 nucleotide sequence: TGCGCCAGCAGCCAGAGCTCCTACGAGCAGTACTTC.

The chain is built from TRBV28 and TRBJ2-7; tentative D call: TRBD1 (5 bases). The CDR3 has 14 residues. V shed 6 bases and J shed 3 bases, with 15 bases lying between them. Germline V CDR1 and CDR2: MDHEN, SYDVKM. CDR3 DNA sequence: TGTGCCAGCAGAAGAACAGGTTCCCACTACGAGCAGTACTTC. Its protein product is CASRRTGSHYEQYF.

The chain has TRBV15 and TRBJ1-5; perhaps TRBD1 as D (6 bases). The CDR3 is 16 amino acids. Germline CDR1 and CDR2: LNHNV and YYDKDF (reference sequence). V was pared by 0 bases and J by 4 bases, with 13 bases between. CDR3 region: CATSRDVGARNQPQHF. CDR3 nucleotide sequence: TGTGCCACCAGCAGAGATGTGGGGGCCCGGAATCAGCCCCAGCATTTT.

This clone was recorded only once. The J gene is TRBJ2-5, the V gene TRBV28; D is undetermined. The J call could be wrong; TRBJ2-7 is a better fit for the DNA end. The germline gives CDR1 MDHEN, CDR2 SYDVKM. CDR3 size: 10 residues. The CDR3 is CATIGYEQYF. The CDR3 nucleotides are TGTGCCACCATAGGGTACGAGCAGTACTTC.

This clone was recorded a few times. This chain links TRBV18 with TRBJ2-7; TRBD1 matches 11 bases. V was pared by 4 bases and J by 5 bases, with 4 bases of the junction left unmatched. The CDR3 length is 14 residues. Germline V lookup: CDR1 KGHSH, CDR2 LQKENI. Here the CDR3 reads CASSLGQGANEQYF. Written as DNA, the CDR3 is TGTGCCAGCTCACTAGGACAGGGGGCCAACGAGCAGTACTTC.

The chain carries TRBV7-6 and TRBJ2-1; no clear D gene. Trimming removed 0 bases at V and 8 bases at J, with 14 bases between. The CDR3 sequence is 15 residues long. Germline CDR1 reads SGHVS; CDR2 reads FNYEAQ. The DNA for the CDR3 is TGTGCCAGCAGCTTAGCAGGGCAGTATGGCGATGAGCAGTTCTTC. Protein product: CASSLAGQYGDEQFF.

The chain employs TRBV28 and TRBJ1-1, with unresolved D. Germline lookup yields CDR1 MDHEN and CDR2 SYDVKM. Trimming removed 7 bases at V and 3 bases at J, with 12 bases between. The CDR3 loop spans 13 amino acids. The CDR3 region is CASIRVLDTEAFF. Written as DNA, the CDR3 is TGTGCCAGCATCCGGGTATTGGACACTGAAGCTTTCTTT.